Described below is a single T cell receptor beta chain sequence and its context. This sample was taken from a study of blood T cell repertoires in COVID-19. Background on the study: Samples of COVID-19 (acute and convalescent) were obtained from the United States, Italy and Spain. T cells, B-cell-depleted T cells, or PBMCs supplied cDNA or gDNA.

Under the authors' procedure: Reference gene primers were amplified, and this amplification served to estimate nucleated cell counts. Here immunoSEQ multiplex PCR was the method, and the copy in TCRdb shows in-frame clones only, minus some. That table is the source of V, J and clone size, and D and trimming were worked out from the DNA. The sample shows approximately 120,000 clones, more than 65% of them seen only once. The CDR3 sequence is 14 residues long. V was clipped by 5 bases and J by 0 bases, with 10 bases between them. CDR1 is LNHDA and CDR2 is SQIVND in the germline V gene (reference sequence).

Sample: peripheral blood. The receptor comes from a woman in her 70s with acute or convalescent COVID-19. The chain links TRBV19 to TRBJ1-1; D perhaps matches TRBD1 (5 bases). The CDR3 DNA sequence: TGTGCCAGTAGTCCGGGGGGGGTGAACACTGAAGCTTTCTTT. It translates to CASSPGGVNTEAFF. Drawing the rest from reference TRBV19 and TRBJ1-1, the complete variable domain is DGGITQSPKYLFRKEGQNVTLSCEQNLNHDAMYWYRQDPGQGLRLIYYSQIVNDFQKGDIAEGYSVSREKKESFPLTVTSAQKNPTAFYLCASSPGGVNTEAFFGQGTRLTVV.